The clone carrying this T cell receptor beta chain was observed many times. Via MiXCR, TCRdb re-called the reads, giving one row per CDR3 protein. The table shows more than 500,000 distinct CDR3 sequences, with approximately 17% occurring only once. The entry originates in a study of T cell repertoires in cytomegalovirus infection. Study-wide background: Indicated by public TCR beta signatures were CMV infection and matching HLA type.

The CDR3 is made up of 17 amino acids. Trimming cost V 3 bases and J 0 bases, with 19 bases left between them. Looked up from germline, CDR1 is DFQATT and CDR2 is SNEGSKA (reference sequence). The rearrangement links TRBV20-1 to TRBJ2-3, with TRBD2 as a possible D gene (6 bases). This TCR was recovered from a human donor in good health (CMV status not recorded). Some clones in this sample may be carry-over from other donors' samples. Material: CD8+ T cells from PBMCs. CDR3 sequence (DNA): TGCAGTGCTAGTCGACCAGGGACTGGACCTAGCACAGATACGCAGTATTTT. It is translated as CSASRPGTGPSTDTQYF.